Sequencing of this T cell receptor beta chain was carried out in a study of blood T cell repertoires in COVID-19. About the study: COVID-19 samples collected from the United States, Italy and Spain covered acute and convalescent phases. T cells, B-cell-depleted T cells, or PBMCs provided the cDNA or gDNA that served as material.

In the original workflow: The assay estimated nucleated cells by amplifying reference gene primers. Generated by immunoSEQ multiplex PCR, the TCRdb table keeps only in-frame clones and is missing some. V and J calls and clone size are given by that table; D and trimming were obtained from the DNA. The sample yields about 200,000 clones, about 84% seen once. A single count supports this clone. The CDR3 has 11 amino acids. CDR1 and CDR2 (germline): SEHNR, FQNEAQ (reference sequence). Trimming removed 5 bases from V and 7 bases from J, with 9 bases in between. The chain joins TRBV7-9 to TRBJ2-7; D is uncertain. Sample: peripheral blood. The sequence was collected from a woman over 75 with acute or convalescent COVID-19. In DNA form, the CDR3 reads TGTGCCAGCAGCCCACCCCGGGAGCAGTACTTC. The encoded protein is CASSPPREQYF.